The entry below describes one T cell receptor beta chain. The target of this receptor is not known. The sample holds no much larger clone one base away, and base qualities are not on file. The entry originates in a study of post-analysis software for immune sequencing data (dated by TCRdb to the mid-2010s). For the study in its entirety: Disease courses on record covered relapsing-remitting, secondary progressive and progressive-relapsing multiple sclerosis, though some patients had no subtype annotation. A subset of samples was prepared in parallel using single-end sample barcoding, then pooled and co-amplified after Illumina adapter ligation. Patient repertoires were compared against some twelve previously published healthy control repertoires from donors aged roughly 6 to 28 years.

General findings and caveats noted by the study authors: Direct clustering with F measure showed strong co-clustering of samples prepared in the same batch, prompting a batch-effect correction. The multiple sclerosis patient group was slightly younger than the control group. Multiple sclerosis patients had significantly lower normalized Chao1 diversity than controls, a result that suggests substantial peripheral T-cell clonal expansion.

The method was PCR. Sequencer: Illumina HiSeq 2500. To reduce PCR and sequencing biases, unique molecular identifiers were built into the TCR beta cDNA libraries. Some 500,000 cDNA molecules were obtained per 1 to 10 million input T cells, so each molecule approximated one T cell. Patient libraries were prepared and sequenced with the same protocol used for the earlier healthy control dataset. Samples belonging to the same batch were prepared together, multiplexed and sequenced on a shared HiSeq lane. The original methods were these. Raw barcoded reads were processed with MIGEC, discarding single-read molecular identifier groups before consensus assembly and CDR3 extraction. Clonotype tables were post-analysed with VDJtools, and diversity was normalized by down-sampling all datasets to the smallest sample size. Repertoire overlap clustering matched CDR3 amino acid but not nucleotide sequences to correct batch-related cross-sample contamination. TCRdb's own reprocessing of the public reads used fastp at Q25 and MiXCR and kept productive beta chains. Rows are unified per CDR3 protein, each entry keeping the most common DNA and genes. The V and J calls here are based on TCRdb, not the publication. This sample comprises roughly 800,000 distinct CDR3 sequences, approximately 57% of them detected only once. The ten largest clones add up to roughly 4.4% of the sample.

To demonstrate the VDJtools post-analysis software, the study profiled TCR beta repertoires from the peripheral blood of approximately twelve young patients with multiple sclerosis. The multiple sclerosis patients were children and adolescents between about 6 and 15 years of age. The sample was blood. The origin of this receptor is a girl aged 10 to 17 with multiple sclerosis.

Read as DNA, the sequence is TGTGCCAGCAGCCAAGATACGATGCCTGGTCACGGCTACACCTTC. This codes for CASSQDTMPGHGYTF. Recombination connected TRBV3-1 to TRBJ1-2; the D gene assignment is ambiguous. CDR1 LGHDT and CDR2 YNNKEL are derived from the germline V gene (reference sequence). The CDR3 sequence holds 15 residues, the cysteine and phenylalanine included. Solely the CDR3 DNA is kept, with 45 bases framed from the first base. Between the V and J ends, shortened by 0 bases and 8 bases respectively, the junction contains 16 bases.